Detailed here is one T cell receptor (beta chain). The germline gives CDR1 SGHTA, CDR2 FQGNSA. The CDR3 sequence is 12 residues long. Trimming stripped 5 bases from V and 9 bases from J, with 11 bases between. The data are from a study of blood T cells in healthy people across ages. Using a J-beta primer mix together with a sample-barcoded 5' primer, a second PCR was run for roughly 6 to 11 cycles. TCRdb re-derived calls from the 5' RACE reads in MiXCR, one entry per CDR3 protein. The table includes about 1 million distinct CDR3 sequences, roughly 45% detected once. This clonotype was sampled from an older woman in good health. The chain links TRBV7-2 to TRBJ2-1; D gene uncertain. The sample consisted of blood. The CDR3 region has the DNA TGTGCCAGCAGCCAGGCTTACGCTGAGCAGTTCTTC. Residues: CASSQAYAEQFF.